Sequencing of this T cell receptor beta chain was carried out in a study of blood T cells in healthy people across ages. Study-wide points: In long-lived donors, naive CD4+ cell counts and diversity exceeded those of aged donors.

CDR3 length equals 14 residues. Trimming took 3 bases from V and 4 from J; bases not matched to a gene: 5. CDR1 is SGHTA and CDR2 is FQGNSA in the germline V gene. Primed by a sample-barcoded 5' primer and a J-beta primer mix, a second PCR proceeded for roughly 7 to 11 cycles. From the 5' RACE reads, TCRdb called clonotypes with MiXCR, one entry per CDR3 protein. The sample lists about 930,000 distinct CDR3 sequences, about 28% seen once, with 10% in the top ten. Concerning this clonotype itself: Its target is unknown.

This sample also appeared in a second study, on T cells of mothers and their children.

This clonotype was obtained from a middle-aged woman in good health. Sequenced input: blood. The chain is built from TRBV7-2 and TRBJ1-2; 7 nucleotides agree with TRBD1. In nucleotides, the CDR3 is TGTGCCAGCAGCTTGGACAGGTTCGGCTATGGCTACACCTTC. This codes for CASSLDRFGYGYTF.